The 14 T cell receptor beta chains below come from one sample, sequenced in a study of shared clonotypes between healthy human individuals. Assay: immunoSEQ multiplex PCR; the TCRdb copy retains only in-frame clones and omits some. The sample lists some 2,500,000 clones; about nine tenths were seen once. The source material was naive CD4+ T cells from PBMCs. Described subset: CD45RA+ positively selected. The source is a man between 18 and 35 years old in good health. Some clones in this sample may be carry-over from other donors' samples.

V usage is TRBV28 and J usage is TRBJ1-2, with a possible D match to TRBD1 (6 bases). CDR3 length equals 14 residues. Per germline, CDR1 MDHEN and CDR2 SYDVKM. Trimming took off 5 bases at V and 4 bases at J, with 14 bases between the two ends. CDR3 in amino acids: CASSLHRASYGYTF. DNA for the CDR3: TGTGCCAGCAGTCTCCACAGGGCCAGCTATGGCTACACCTTC.

The chain couples TRBV5-1 to TRBJ2-1; 11 bases are a match to TRBD2. Germline CDR1 SGHRS, CDR2 YFSETQ. J lost 5 bases, V lost 4 bases, and 5 bases had no gene match. This CDR3 comprises 15 residues. Here the CDR3 DNA reads TGCGCCAGCAGCCGTGGGACTAGCGGAGACAATGAGCAGTTCTTC. This sequence encodes CASSRGTSGDNEQFF.

Concerning this clone itself: At the DNA level, this CDR3 is encoded by other sequences in the same sample as well. The rearrangement joins TRBV18 to TRBJ1-1, with unresolved D. The CDR3 is made up of 13 amino acids. Germline V gives CDR1 KGHSH, CDR2 LQKENI. V lost 2 bases, J lost 1 base, and 5 bases lay in between. This CDR3 reads CASSPTENTEAFF. For the CDR3, the DNA is TGTGCCAGCTCACCAACAGAGAACACTGAAGCTTTCTTT.

In DNA form, the CDR3 reads TGTGCCAGCAGCTTAGTAGCGGGTGCAGGGACCGGGGAGCTGTTTTTT. Translating it yields CASSLVAGAGTGELFF. This rearrangement joins TRBV7-2 to TRBJ2-2; TRBD2 matches 7 bases. In germline, CDR1 is SGHTA, CDR2 FQGNSA. V dropped 1 base and J dropped 5; count of bases not matched to a gene: 7. CDR3 length: 16 residues.

The gene calls are TRBV9 and TRBJ2-3; tentatively, D is TRBD1 or TRBD2 (5 bases each). This CDR3 has 15 residues. Trimming shortened V by 0 bases and J by 5 bases, and 13 bases separated the two germline ends. Germline V gene data show CDR1 as SGDLS and CDR2 as YYNGEE. This CDR3 is CASSVVQGDGDTQYF. Written as DNA, the CDR3 is TGTGCCAGCAGCGTAGTGCAGGGAGACGGAGATACGCAGTATTTT.

This rearrangement joins TRBV7-3 to TRBJ2-3; possible D gene TRBD2, 6 bases. The CDR3 extends over 18 amino acids. Germline CDR1 and CDR2: SGHTA and FQGTGA. Deletions cut 1 base from V and 0 bases from J, with 17 bases between. The CDR3 loop reads CASSLKPGGETSTDTQYF. In DNA form, the CDR3 reads TGTGCCAGCAGCTTAAAGCCCGGGGGTGAGACTAGCACAGATACGCAGTATTTT.

With regard to this clone: The sample has other DNA sequences that encode this CDR3 too. The gene calls are TRBV4-3 and TRBJ2-7; no definite D call. Germline V lookup: CDR1 LGHNA, CDR2 YSLEER. This CDR3 spans 14 amino acids. The ends were cut back, 1 base at V and 3 bases at J, with 10 bases in the middle. CDR3 coding DNA: TGCGCCAGCAGCCAAGTCCCAGGAGTCTACGAGCAGTACTTC. This encodes CASSQVPGVYEQYF.

The V call is TRBV5-1, the J call TRBJ2-5, with 9 bases that match TRBD2. The V gene's germline CDR1 is SGHRS and CDR2 YFSETQ. With V trimmed by 0 bases and J by 5 bases, 8 bases remained unmatched. The CDR3 contains 16 residues. The CDR3 loop is CASSLGVAGDLETQYF. The CDR3 DNA reads as TGCGCCAGCAGCTTGGGCGTAGCGGGAGACTTGGAGACCCAGTACTTC.

V gene TRBV5-4 combines with J gene TRBJ2-6; no definite D call. This CDR3 comprises 15 residues. The V end was cut by 7 bases, the J end by 0 bases, with 11 bases between. Germline CDR1 is SGHNT and CDR2 is YYREEE (reference sequence). DNA of the CDR3: TGTGCCAGCGTGGACGTCGGCTCTGGGGCCAACGTCCTGACTTTC. It codes for CASVDVGSGANVLTF. Combining the CDR3 with reference TRBV5-4 and TRBJ2-6 gives the whole variable domain ETGVTQSPTHLIKTRGQQVTLRCSSQSGHNTVSWYQQALGQGPQFIFQYYREEENGRGNFPPRFSGLQFPNYSSELNVNALELDDSALYLCASVDVGSGANVLTFGAGSRLTVL.

V gene TRBV18 combines with J gene TRBJ1-4; 9 positions match TRBD1. The germline V gene encodes CDR1 KGHSH and CDR2 LQKENI. The CDR3 spans 16 residues. The trim removed 4 bases at V and 4 bases at J, leaving 7 bases unmatched. For the CDR3, the DNA is TGTGCCAGCTCACTCCAACAGGGGGCTGGTAATGAAAAACTGTTTTTT. Translation gives CASSLQQGAGNEKLFF.

The rearrangement links TRBV7-2 to TRBJ2-1; a weak D match, TRBD2 (6 bases). The CDR3 is made up of 17 amino acids. CDR1 is SGHTA, CDR2 FQGNSA, per germline. The V end lost 5 bases, the J end lost 7 bases, and 24 bases lay between the germline ends. The CDR3 coding sequence is TGTGCCAGCAGCCGAAGGGACTCCATTAGCAGGCCTAATGAGCAGTTCTTC. It specifies CASSRRDSISRPNEQFF.

J is TRBJ1-1 and V is TRBV13; a weak D match, TRBD1 (5 bases). From germline, CDR1 is PRHDT and CDR2 FYEKMQ (reference sequence). The CDR3 is made up of 15 amino acids. Trimming shortened V by 0 bases and J by 4 bases, and 12 bases separated the two germline ends. Written as DNA, the CDR3 is TGTGCCAGCAGCTTAGGAGGGGCGGGGGGCACTGAAGCTTTCTTT. This codes for CASSLGGAGGTEAFF.

J is TRBJ2-7 and V is TRBV7-9; TRBD1 matches at 10 bases. Germline values: CDR1 SEHNR, CDR2 FQNEAQ (reference sequence). The CDR3 is 14 residues long. CDR3 in DNA: TGTGGCATCGGGAAGGGGACAGGGGTTGGAGAGCAGTACTTC. Protein: CGIGKGTGVGEQYF.

The V and J genes are TRBV9 and TRBJ2-1, with 12 bases that match TRBD2. V dropped 0 bases and J dropped 9; count of bases not matched to a gene: 16. Germline loops: CDR1 SGDLS, CDR2 YYNGEE. The length of the CDR3 is 19 residues. The CDR3 region has the DNA TGTGCCAGCAGCGTAGGGGGCCTAGCGGGAGGGCGGGGCAGTAGTGAGCAGTTCTTC. Translating gives CASSVGGLAGGRGSSEQFF.